The rows below give T cell receptor beta chains drawn from one sample of a study of cytomegalovirus exposure and HLA in healthy donors. Sequencing was performed with immunoSEQ multiplex PCR; in TCRdb, only in-frame clones are kept and a portion is missing. The table shows about 160,000 clones, with approximately 78% occurring only once. Sequenced input: PBMCs. These TCRs come from a male donor in good health and CMV-seronegative. The CDR3 runs from the conserved cysteine through the conserved F or W. A D gene is named only where the DNA matches it firmly. Clone size is not always given. Where it is, it says once, few, many or a class for expanded clones.

DNA: TGCGCCAGCAGCCCTAAGTTGGACAGGGCTGAGACCCAGTACTTC
CDR3: CASSPKLDRAETQYF
V: TRBV5-1
size: once
J: TRBJ2-5
D: TRBD1

DNA: TGTGCCAGCAGTGGGGGGGGCTGGGACTCTGGAAACACCATATATTTT
CDR3: CASSGGGWDSGNTIYF
V: TRBV2
size: few
J: TRBJ1-3
D: -

DNA: TGTGCCAGCAGCCCGGGACTAGCGGGGGTTTCCTACGAGCAGTACTTC
CDR3: CASSPGLAGVSYEQYF
V: TRBV11-2
size: -
J: TRBJ2-7
D: TRBD2

DNA: TGTGCCACCAGCAGAGAGAAGCGGGGCACAGATACGCAGTATTTT
CDR3: CATSREKRGTDTQYF
V: TRBV15
size: -
J: TRBJ2-3
D: -

DNA: TGTGCCAGCAGCCAAGAGGCGGGCCCCTCTGGAAACACCATATATTTT
CDR3: CASSQEAGPSGNTIYF
V: TRBV4-2
size: few
J: TRBJ1-3
D: -

DNA: TGTGCCAGCAGTTTGGGGGGGGCGCGTACTGAAGCTTTCTTT
CDR3: CASSLGGARTEAFF
V: TRBV28
size: -
J: TRBJ1-1
D: -

DNA: TGTGCCAGCACCAGATTAGACAGTACCTACGAGCAGTACTTC
CDR3: CASTRLDSTYEQYF
V: TRBV11-2
size: -
J: TRBJ2-7
D: -

DNA: TGTGCCAGCAGCACATCACAGGGGACAACTAATGAAAAACTGTTTTTT
CDR3: CASSTSQGTTNEKLFF
V: TRBV7-2
size: -
J: TRBJ1-4
D: TRBD1

DNA: TGTGCCAGCAGCTCGACAGGGGAGGGTTCACCCCTCCACTTT
CDR3: CASSSTGEGSPLHF
V: TRBV7-9
size: -
J: TRBJ1-6
D: TRBD1

DNA: TGTGCCAGTAGTATAGATCGGTCGGGTAACACTGAAGCTTTCTTT
CDR3: CASSIDRSGNTEAFF
V: TRBV19
size: -
J: TRBJ1-1
D: -

DNA: TGTGCCAGCAGCTTAAGACTAGCGGCGAACACCGGGGAGCTGTTTTTT
CDR3: CASSLRLAANTGELFF
V: TRBV7-3
size: -
J: TRBJ2-2
D: TRBD2

DNA: TGTGCCAGCAGCCTGAGCGGGAGGGCGGGCACCGGGGAGCTGTTTTTT
CDR3: CASSLSGRAGTGELFF
V: TRBV28
size: -
J: TRBJ2-2
D: TRBD2

DNA: TGTGCCAGCAGTCCTTCGGGGGATTATAGCAATCAGCCCCAGCATTTT
CDR3: CASSPSGDYSNQPQHF
V: TRBV28
size: few
J: TRBJ1-5
D: -

DNA: TGTGCCAGCAGTAAGACAGGGGGCGCGACTGAAGCTTTCTTT
CDR3: CASSKTGGATEAFF
V: TRBV2
size: -
J: TRBJ1-1
D: TRBD1

DNA: TGTGCCAGCAGCCCTCTAGCGGGAGTTCGGAATGAGCAGTTCTTC
CDR3: CASSPLAGVRNEQFF
V: TRBV7-2
size: -
J: TRBJ2-1
D: TRBD2

DNA: TGTGCCAGCAGCTTAGATCAAAGTGGTCGGGGCACCGGGGAGCTGTTTTTT
CDR3: CASSLDQSGRGTGELFF
V: TRBV11-3
size: -
J: TRBJ2-2
D: -

DNA: TGTGCCAGTATGGGACAGCCATATGGCTACACCTTC
CDR3: CASMGQPYGYTF
V: TRBV19
size: -
J: TRBJ1-2
D: TRBD1

DNA: TGTGCCAGCAGTTCGGACAGGGCAACTAATGAAAAACTGTTTTTT
CDR3: CASSSDRATNEKLFF
V: TRBV2
size: -
J: TRBJ1-4
D: TRBD1

DNA: TGTGCCAGCAGCGGGCCCGGGGGCTACACCTTC
CDR3: CASSGPGGYTF
V: TRBV9
size: few
J: TRBJ1-2
D: -

DNA: TGTGCCAGCAGAGGGCTCGTGAGCAGGGTCGACGAGCAGTACTTC
CDR3: CASRGLVSRVDEQYF
V: TRBV6-1
size: once
J: TRBJ2-7
D: -

DNA: TGTGCCAGCAGCATCAGACAGGGGCCCTACGAGCAGTACTTC
CDR3: CASSIRQGPYEQYF
V: TRBV7-9
size: -
J: TRBJ2-7
D: TRBD1

DNA: TGTGCCAGCAGCACATACAGGGCAAGCGAAAAACTGTTTTTT
CDR3: CASSTYRASEKLFF
V: TRBV21-1
size: -
J: TRBJ1-4
D: -

DNA: TGTGCCACGACTAGCGGGCCAAAGGGGGAGCAGTACTTC
CDR3: CATTSGPKGEQYF
V: TRBV28
size: once
J: TRBJ2-7
D: TRBD2

DNA: TGTGCCAGCAGCTCTAGCGGGGAGCCATACAATGAGCAGTTCTTC
CDR3: CASSSSGEPYNEQFF
V: TRBV9
size: -
J: TRBJ2-1
D: TRBD2

DNA: TGTGCCAGCAGCGTAGTACAGGACTACAATGAGCAGTTCTTC
CDR3: CASSVVQDYNEQFF
V: TRBV9
size: -
J: TRBJ2-1
D: -

DNA: TGTGCCAGCAGTTTCGGTCGTTCTGGGGCCAACGTCCTGACTTTC
CDR3: CASSFGRSGANVLTF
V: TRBV28
size: -
J: TRBJ2-6
D: -

DNA: TGTGCCAGCAGCTGGCCCGGGACAGGGGGCGGCGAACTGTTTTTT
CDR3: CASSWPGTGGGELFF
V: TRBV7-9
size: few
J: TRBJ1-4
D: TRBD1

DNA: TGTGCCAGCAGTCCGGGACAACTTAACTATGGCTACACCTTC
CDR3: CASSPGQLNYGYTF
V: TRBV28
size: -
J: TRBJ1-2
D: -

DNA: TGTGCCAGCAGGAGGAGTGCACAAGAGACCCAGTACTTC
CDR3: CASRRSAQETQYF
V: TRBV6-1
size: few
J: TRBJ2-5
D: -

DNA: TGTGCCAGCAGGCCCCAGGGGGCGCGGGGCACTGAAGCTTTCTTT
CDR3: CASRPQGARGTEAFF
V: TRBV6-5
size: -
J: TRBJ1-1
D: TRBD1

DNA: TGTGCCAGCAGCGTAGGAGGGAGTCAAGAGACCCAGTACTTC
CDR3: CASSVGGSQETQYF
V: TRBV9
size: few
J: TRBJ2-5
D: -

DNA: TGTGCCAGCAGAGGACAGGGAAACTATGGCTACACCTTC
CDR3: CASRGQGNYGYTF
V: TRBV6-5
size: few
J: TRBJ1-2
D: TRBD1

DNA: TGTGCCAGCAGCTTAGAGGGGACCAGCGGGGGGGAACAGTTCTTC
CDR3: CASSLEGTSGGEQFF
V: TRBV7-2
size: -
J: TRBJ2-1
D: TRBD2

DNA: TGTGCCAGCGGGGGTAGCGGGAGTGTTCGGTACAATGAGCAGTTCTTC
CDR3: CASGGSGSVRYNEQFF
V: TRBV28
size: -
J: TRBJ2-1
D: TRBD2

DNA: TGTGCCAGCAGTTCCACTCCGCCAGATACGCAGTATTTT
CDR3: CASSSTPPDTQYF
V: TRBV27
size: -
J: TRBJ2-3
D: -

DNA: TGTGCCAGCAGTTATAGTCCGCGGGGGTACAATGAGCAGTTCTTC
CDR3: CASSYSPRGYNEQFF
V: TRBV6-5
size: -
J: TRBJ2-1
D: TRBD2

DNA: TGTGCCAGCAGCCTCCTAGCAGCGGCTGAAGCTTTCTTT
CDR3: CASSLLAAAEAFF
V: TRBV7-9
size: -
J: TRBJ1-1
D: -

DNA: TGTGCCAGCAGCTTAGCCGGGGGGGGACTAGCGGGAGAGACCCAGTACTTC
CDR3: CASSLAGGGLAGETQYF
V: TRBV7-6
size: -
J: TRBJ2-5
D: TRBD2

DNA: TGCGCCAGCAGCGCGGGACAGGGTGGCACAGATACGCAGTATTTT
CDR3: CASSAGQGGTDTQYF
V: TRBV5-1
size: -
J: TRBJ2-3
D: TRBD1

DNA: TGTGCCAGCAGTGAAGGACAGGGCAATTCACCCCTCCACTTT
CDR3: CASSEGQGNSPLHF
V: TRBV6-1
size: -
J: TRBJ1-6
D: TRBD1

DNA: TGTGCCAGCAGCTTAGTAGGGACAGGGGGGCCGACCCAGTACTTC
CDR3: CASSLVGTGGPTQYF
V: TRBV7-2
size: -
J: TRBJ2-5
D: TRBD1

DNA: TGTGCCAGCAGTCGGGACAGGGGGCTGGGGCAGTACTTC
CDR3: CASSRDRGLGQYF
V: TRBV7-2
size: -
J: TRBJ2-7
D: TRBD1